A single sample is the source of the 19 T cell receptor beta chains below, sequenced in a study of T-cell reconstitution after alpha-beta-depleted transplantation in children. TCRbeta library preparation incorporated unique molecular identifiers. TCRdb ran MiXCR on the PCR reads and lists one entry per CDR3 protein. The sample has 640,000 or so distinct CDR3 sequences, about 15% seen once; the top ten hold approximately 1.1%. The sequencing used PBMCs from the stem cell graft donor, collected from the stem cell graft. These receptors were taken from a human donor who donated a stem cell graft to a child with acute myeloid leukemia.

The chain employs TRBV4-2 and TRBJ2-1, with 8 bases fitting TRBD2. The CDR3 contains 16 residues. Germline V gene sequence: CDR1 LGHNA, CDR2 YNFKEQ. V dropped 0 bases and J dropped 7; count of bases not matched to a gene: 8. The CDR3 sequence: CASSQESGGGSNEQFF. CDR3 in DNA: TGTGCCAGCAGCCAAGAGTCTGGCGGGGGGTCGAATGAGCAGTTCTTC.

The sample holds a few counts of this clonotype. The chain links TRBV10-2 to TRBJ2-1; TRBD2 might be the D (6 bases). In germline, CDR1 is WSHSY, CDR2 SAAADI. The CDR3 length is 13 residues. The V end lost 6 bases, the J end lost 6 bases, and 12 bases lay between the germline ends. Written as DNA, the CDR3 is TGCGCCAGCAGGGAGGGACCGATCAATGAGCAGTTCTTC. It specifies CASREGPINEQFF.

At least ten counts were recorded for this clonotype. The V and J genes are TRBV20-1 and TRBJ2-5; D gene uncertain. The V end lost 0 bases, the J end lost 3 bases, and 8 bases lay between the germline ends. Germline CDR1 reads DFQATT; CDR2 reads SNEGSKA (reference sequence). The CDR3 consists of 13 residues. The CDR3 sequence is CSARDLEKETQYF. The CDR3 bases are TGCAGTGCTAGAGATCTGGAAAAAGAGACCCAGTACTTC.

This chain links TRBV20-1 with TRBJ2-2, with D perhaps being TRBD1 or TRBD2 (8 bases each). The V end lost 1 base, the J end lost 4 bases, and 19 bases lay between the germline ends. The germline V gene encodes CDR1 DFQATT and CDR2 SNEGSKA (reference sequence). This CDR3 spans 17 amino acids. CDR3 amino acids: CSARVGGGRGLTGELFF. CDR3 sequence (DNA): TGCAGTGCTAGAGTCGGGGGGGGCAGGGGGCTCACCGGGGAGCTGTTTTTT.

This clonotype was observed a handful of times. V usage is TRBV5-1 and J usage is TRBJ2-2; 8 bases match TRBD1. V lost 0 bases to trimming and J lost 2 bases; unmatched junction nucleotides: 3. The CDR3 totals 16 residues. Germline CDR1 SGHRS, CDR2 YFSETQ. The CDR3 DNA is TGCGCCAGCAGCTTGGGGACAGGGATTAACACCGGGGAGCTGTTTTTT. It is translated as CASSLGTGINTGELFF.

This clonotype was seen only a few times. The V and J genes are TRBV15 and TRBJ2-2, with TRBD1 as a possible D gene (5 bases). The CDR3 spans 14 residues. V lost 5 bases to trimming and J lost 4 bases, with 11 bases between them. Per germline, CDR1 LNHNV and CDR2 YYDKDF (reference sequence). The CDR3 DNA sequence: TGTGCCACCAGCTTTAGGACATCCACCGGGGAGCTGTTTTTT. Its translation: CATSFRTSTGELFF.

The J gene is TRBJ2-2, the V gene TRBV24-1; tentatively, D is TRBD1 (5 bases). The CDR3 consists of 15 residues. CDR1 is KGHDR, CDR2 SFDVKD, per germline. The V end was cut by 1 base, the J end by 4 bases, with 9 bases between. CDR3 protein: CATSDFTGPTGELFF. Written as DNA, the CDR3 is TGTGCCACCAGTGATTTTACAGGCCCCACCGGGGAGCTGTTTTTT.

V and J are TRBV21-1 and TRBJ1-4; the table assigns TRBD1, which was not confirmed against the DNA. TRBV21-1 corresponds to a pseudogene. The CDR3 is made up of 14 amino acids. This chain's CDR3 is CASSKSEGQRKLFF. CDR3 coding DNA: TGTGCCAGCAGCAAAAGCGAAGGACAACGAAAACTGTTTTTT.

This clonotype was detected ten times or more. This chain uses TRBV29-1 with TRBJ2-2; no clear D gene. Trimming pared 1 base from V and 4 bases from J, leaving 4 bases between. The CDR3 is 12 residues long. Germline values: CDR1 SQVTM, CDR2 ANQGSEA. The CDR3 coding sequence is TGCAGCGTTGAAGGACCCACCGGGGAGCTGTTTTTT. The encoded protein is CSVEGPTGELFF.

The table lists this clonotype with a few counts. V is TRBV7-2 and J is TRBJ2-1, with D possibly matching TRBD2 (5 bases). The CDR3 is 14 amino acids. V lost 2 bases to trimming and J lost 5 bases, with 10 bases between them. Germline V lookup: CDR1 SGHTA, CDR2 FQGNSA. The CDR3: CASSLTSQNNEQFF. The CDR3 DNA follows: TGTGCCAGCAGCTTAACTAGTCAAAACAATGAGCAGTTCTTC.

The chain recombines TRBV25-1 with TRBJ1-5; D is undetermined. The CDR3 totals 13 residues. The V end lost 1 base, the J end lost 6 bases, and 7 bases lay between the germline ends. The germline CDR1 and CDR2 sequences are MGHDK and SYGVNS. The CDR3 loop reads CASSELGSQPQHF. As DNA, the CDR3 is TGTGCCAGCAGTGAATTAGGGTCTCAGCCCCAGCATTTT.

The V call is TRBV7-2, the J call TRBJ2-3; TRBD2 aligns across 10 bases. The CDR3 loop spans 16 amino acids. J lost 4 bases, V lost 5 bases, and 9 bases had no gene match. Per the germline V gene, CDR1 is SGHTA and CDR2 is FQGNSA. CDR3 sequence reads: CASSPSGGARADTQYF. The CDR3 region has the DNA TGTGCCAGCAGCCCCAGCGGGGGGGCTAGGGCAGATACGCAGTATTTT.

The chain employs TRBV4-2 and TRBJ2-1; 13 nucleotides match TRBD2. This CDR3 has 16 residues. J lost 6 bases, V lost 4 bases, and 6 bases had no gene match. Germline V gene lookup returns CDR1 LGHNA and CDR2 YNFKEQ. The CDR3: CASSLRGLAGVNEQFF. The CDR3 coding sequence is TGTGCCAGCAGCCTCCGCGGACTAGCGGGGGTCAATGAGCAGTTCTTC.

In this sample, this clonotype turned up many times. This rearrangement joins TRBV4-3 to TRBJ2-1; TRBD2 matches 12 bases. The CDR3 spans 16 residues. With 1 base clipped from V and 4 bases from J, the junction kept 2 bases outside the gene matches. The germline V gene has CDR1 LGHNA and CDR2 YSLEER. CDR3 in DNA: TGCGCCAGCAGCCAAGCTAGCGGGGGGGCTTACAATGAGCAGTTCTTC. This codes for CASSQASGGAYNEQFF.

This rearrangement joins TRBV7-2 to TRBJ2-7; no clear D gene. This CDR3 contains 13 residues. The V gene's germline CDR1 is SGHTA and CDR2 FQGNSA. CDR3 bases: TGTGCCAGCAGCTTAGGTGGATCCTACGAGCAGCACGTC. This encodes CASSLGGSYEQHV.

The CDR3 region is CASSLWIGTGAYEQYV. The CDR3 coding sequence is TGTGCCAGCAGCTTGTGGATCGGGACAGGGGCCTACGAGCAGTACGTC. V is TRBV5-5 and J is TRBJ2-7, with 10 positions matching TRBD1. The J segment lost 2 bases and the V segment lost 1 base, leaving 6 bases of the junction unmatched. The CDR3 covers 16 residues. From germline, CDR1 is SGHKS and CDR2 YYEKEE (reference sequence).

There are many counts of this clonotype. This CDR3 is CSASPPTQGNYGYTF. CDR3 in DNA: TGCAGTGCTAGCCCCCCTACCCAGGGGAACTATGGCTACACCTTC. V and J are TRBV20-1 and TRBJ1-2; D may be TRBD1 (6 bases). This CDR3 region has 15 residues. Germline CDR1 DFQATT, CDR2 SNEGSKA (reference sequence). Between the trimmed V and J ends, which lost 3 bases and 2 bases, there was a span of 16 bases.

This clonotype has ten or more counts. At one end, the junction sequence differs from germline, possibly due to a read error. CDR3 region: CSGERDEKLFF. The CDR3 coding sequence is TGCAGCGGTGAAAGGGATGAAAAACTGTTTTTT. The rearrangement joins TRBV29-1 to TRBJ1-4; D remains unclear. Looked up from germline, CDR1 is SQVTM and CDR2 is ANQGSEA. The CDR3 is 11 amino acids. The full variable domain, with the rest looked up from reference TRBV29-1 and TRBJ1-4, is SAVISQKPSRDICQRGTSLTIQCQVDSQVTMMFWYRQQPGQSLTLIATANQGSEATYESGFVIDKFPISRPNLTFSTLTVSNMSPEDSSIYLCSGERDEKLFFGSGTQLSVL.

There are many counts of this clonotype. The rearrangement joins TRBV28 to TRBJ2-7; 7 bases are a match to TRBD2. CDR3 length: 14 amino acids. The junction had 8 bases not matched to a gene; V was cut back by 3 bases and J by 6 bases. The germline CDR1 and CDR2 sequences are MDHEN and SYDVKM. The CDR3 loop is CASSLGGGSAEQYV. CDR3 bases: TGTGCCAGCAGTTTGGGGGGAGGGTCAGCCGAGCAGTACGTC.